Listed below are T cell receptor beta chains from one sample, sequenced in a study of T-cell reconstitution after alpha-beta-depleted transplantation in children. TCRdb recomputed calls from the PCR reads with MiXCR, one row per CDR3 protein. The repertoire holds about 590,000 distinct CDR3 sequences, 10% to 15% seen once, with roughly 2.3% in the top ten. The source was PBMCs, mostly from graft donor cells, collected 360 days after TCRalphabeta/CD19-depleted stem cell transplant. All receptors come from a male patient younger than 18 who had a stem cell transplant for acute myeloid leukemia, so the T cells may come from the graft donor. Both conserved end residues are part of each CDR3. A D gene is named only where the DNA matches it firmly. A row's size may be missing; if present it is once, few, many or a size class.

cdr3_nt cdr3_aa clone_size j_call d_call v_call
TGTGCCAGCAGCTTAACGGCGGGCGGGAGCCCCACAGATACGCAGTATTTT CASSLTAGGSPTDTQYF few TRBJ2-3 TRBD2 TRBV7-3
TGTGCCAGCAGCTCACGGCCCTCATGGGGTCGCAATGAGCAGTTCTTC CASSSRPSWGRNEQFF few TRBJ2-1 NA TRBV12-3/TRBV12-4
TGCAGTGCAAGAAACCGGGACAGGGCTGGGGCCAACGTCCTGACTTTC CSARNRDRAGANVLTF many TRBJ2-6 TRBD1 TRBV20-1
TGTGCCAGCAGCCAAGATCTTCTAGCGGGGGTTGTGAAGACCCAGTACTTC CASSQDLLAGVVKTQYF NA TRBJ2-5 TRBD2 TRBV4-2
TGTGCCAGCAGCGTAGAAGGGGGGACAACTAATGAAAAACTGTTTTTT CASSVEGGTTNEKLFF NA TRBJ1-4 NA TRBV9
TGCGCCAGCAGCCAAGATGGCAATACCTACGAGCAGTACTTC CASSQDGNTYEQYF NA TRBJ2-7 NA TRBV4-3
TGTGCCAGCAGCCATAACGAGCGGGCCAACTCTGGGGCCAACGTCCTGACTTTC CASSHNERANSGANVLTF few TRBJ2-6 NA TRBV14
TGTGCCAGCAGGACACCTAGCACAGATACGCAGTATTTT CASRTPSTDTQYF few TRBJ2-3 NA TRBV6-1
TGTGCCAGCAGCCAAGTGACCCTGACCATGAACACTGAAGCTTTCTTT CASSQVTLTMNTEAFF many TRBJ1-1 NA TRBV4-2
TGCGCCAGCCACAGGGATTTAACAGATACGCAGTATTTT CASHRDLTDTQYF NA TRBJ2-3 NA TRBV5-1
TGCAGTGCTCACTATAGCGGGAGGGCCGTCGAGCAGTACTTC CSAHYSGRAVEQYF few TRBJ2-7 TRBD2 TRBV20-1
TGCGCCAGCAGCCAAGATTCCCATGGTCGCGAAGATACGCAGTATTTT CASSQDSHGREDTQYF NA TRBJ2-3 NA TRBV4-3
TGTGCCAGCAGTTTCATTTCCTGGGGCAGGGGAGACTCTGGGGCCAACGTCCTGACTTTC CASSFISWGRGDSGANVLTF NA TRBJ2-6 NA TRBV28
TGTGCCAGCAGCTTGATTGGGACAGCGAACACCGGGGAGCTGTTTTTT CASSLIGTANTGELFF few TRBJ2-2 TRBD1 TRBV5-6
TGCAGTGCTAGAGATTCGTCAAGGGCGGGAGGGCCTAGCGAGCAGTACTTC CSARDSSRAGGPSEQYF few TRBJ2-7 TRBD2 TRBV20-1
TGCGCCAGCAGCCAAGATTACGCCGGGACTAGATATTACAATGAGCAGTTCTTC CASSQDYAGTRYYNEQFF NA TRBJ2-1 TRBD2 TRBV4-3
TGTGCCATCAGTGCCCTCGGGGGACAGGGGTTTGAAGCTTTCTTT CAISALGGQGFEAFF few TRBJ1-1 TRBD1 TRBV10-3
TGTGCCACCAGTGATTTGCTGAACACCATATATTTT CATSDLLNTIYF few TRBJ1-3 NA TRBV24-1
TGTGCCAGCAGCTTTATATGGGAGACCCAGTACTTC CASSFIWETQYF NA TRBJ2-5 NA TRBV7-2
TGTGCCAGCAGTTCTCTCCTAGGGACAGGGGATGGCAATGAGCAGTTCTTC CASSSLLGTGDGNEQFF NA TRBJ2-1 TRBD1 TRBV27
TGTGCCAGCGCCCTCCCCCAGGTGAAGCGGGAGCGGACAGATACGCAGTATTTT CASALPQVKRERTDTQYF many TRBJ2-3 TRBD2 TRBV28
TGCGCCAGCAGCCAACGACAGATAGCCAAAAACATTCAGTACTTC CASSQRQIAKNIQYF few TRBJ2-4 NA TRBV4-3
TGTGCCACCAGCGAGACTAGCGGGAGATCATACTATGAGCAGTTCTTC CATSETSGRSYYEQFF few TRBJ2-1 TRBD2 TRBV24-1
TGCAGTGCTAGATTAGCGCGAGGGCCAAGGATTGAGCAGTTCTTC CSARLARGPRIEQFF NA TRBJ2-1 NA TRBV20-1
TGCGCCAGCAGCACCCTCCAGGGGGCCTTCCAAGAGACCCAGTACTTC CASSTLQGAFQETQYF few TRBJ2-5 TRBD1 TRBV5-1
TGTGCCAGCAGCTTAGGTCAGGGAAGGATGGAGCAGTACTTC CASSLGQGRMEQYF NA TRBJ2-7 NA TRBV7-9
TGCAGTGCTGCGACTAGCGGGAGCTACGAGCAGTACTTC CSAATSGSYEQYF NA TRBJ2-7 TRBD2 TRBV20-1
TGTGCCAGCAGTTCGGCACAGGCGAGCTCCTACAATGAGCAGTTCTTC CASSSAQASSYNEQFF many TRBJ2-1 NA TRBV28
TGTGCCATCAGTGAGAAGCGGATCTCGGGCAAAAACATTCAGTACTTC CAISEKRISGKNIQYF NA TRBJ2-4 NA TRBV10-3
TGCAGTGCCATGGGACTAGAAGAGACCCAGTACTTC CSAMGLEETQYF NA TRBJ2-5 TRBD2 TRBV20-1
TGCAGTGCTAGAAAGAAAGCCCGGGGCCCCCCTACCTACGAGCAGTACTTC CSARKKARGPPTYEQYF NA TRBJ2-7 NA TRBV20-1
TGCGCCAGCAGCTTGGCGGGACAGCGAAGCTACGAGCAGTACTTC CASSLAGQRSYEQYF many TRBJ2-7 TRBD1 TRBV5-1
TGTGCCAGCAAGACTAGCGGGAGGACCGGGGAGCTGTTTTTT CASKTSGRTGELFF NA TRBJ2-2 TRBD2 TRBV6-1